This record looks at one T cell receptor (beta chain) sequence and its context. The antigen it binds to is not known. There are no base qualities to consult, and no much larger clone falls within one base. Each collaborating institution followed its own protocols to collect whole blood in K2EDTA tubes. Collaborator samples were shipped for TCRbeta analysis as frozen whole blood, isolated PBMCs, or DNA extracted from either sample type. The germline V gene encodes CDR1 SQVTM and CDR2 ANQGSEA. From cysteine to phenylalanine, the CDR3 is 13 amino acids long. Of the read, only the CDR3 DNA is kept; its 39 bases are in frame from base 1. V lost 3 bases and J lost 5 bases; the stretch between them is 12 bases long. The data were obtained in a study of blood T cell repertoires in COVID-19 (TCRdb year 2020). Regarding the complete study: Collaborator samples came from the United States, Italy and Spain and covered acute and convalescent phases of COVID-19. Subjects who had been exposed to COVID-19, were actively infected with it, or had recovered from it provided the deeply sampled blood TCRbeta repertoires that made up the dataset. The prospective study material was composed of cDNA or gDNA derived from T cells, B-cell-depleted T cells, or PBMCs. The samples were drawn from the first 160 participants of the ongoing ImmuneRACE study and from 1,254 subjects provided by 6 global collaborators. The repertoires were released in a freely available public database intended as a resource for research on the immune response to SARS-CoV-2. Where HLA class I and class II types were available, the types were taken from metadata supplied by the sample provider, not from assay-based typing. Nearly every sample came with metadata listing a de-identified subject ID, COVID-19 status, age in years and sex.

The immunoSEQ Assay, a bias-controlled multiplex PCR, was used to amplify TCRbeta CDR3 regions from genomic DNA. Concerning the study's data processing: Within the assay, amplification of reference gene primers was used to estimate how many nucleated cells each sample contained. To quantify the absolute abundance of each unique TCRbeta CDR3 rearrangement, sequence reads were collapsed and filtered. Productive Simpson clonality was computed per sample as the square root of Simpson's diversity index over productive rearrangements. TCRdb stores this immuneACCESS table with in-frame sequences only. Part of the clones is absent; in the studies checked, under half of the shortfall reflects unresolved V genes, and no reason is known for the rest. That table furnishes V, J and clone size, whereas the DNA furnished D and trimming. Counted in this sample were over 25,000 clones; more than 80% of them appeared once. Jointly, the top ten make up about 42% of the sample.

Overall study outcomes, separate from this receptor: The amount of clinical and demographic metadata varied by source and participant and was provided uncurated.

The sequenced material came from peripheral blood. The TCR originated in a woman aged 80 or older with acute or convalescent COVID-19. The chain employs TRBV29-1 and TRBJ2-3; matching of 5 bases hints at TRBD2 as the D gene. CDR3 reads: CSVDEGNRDTQYF. The bases are TGCAGCGTTGACGAGGGAAACCGAGATACGCAGTATTTT.